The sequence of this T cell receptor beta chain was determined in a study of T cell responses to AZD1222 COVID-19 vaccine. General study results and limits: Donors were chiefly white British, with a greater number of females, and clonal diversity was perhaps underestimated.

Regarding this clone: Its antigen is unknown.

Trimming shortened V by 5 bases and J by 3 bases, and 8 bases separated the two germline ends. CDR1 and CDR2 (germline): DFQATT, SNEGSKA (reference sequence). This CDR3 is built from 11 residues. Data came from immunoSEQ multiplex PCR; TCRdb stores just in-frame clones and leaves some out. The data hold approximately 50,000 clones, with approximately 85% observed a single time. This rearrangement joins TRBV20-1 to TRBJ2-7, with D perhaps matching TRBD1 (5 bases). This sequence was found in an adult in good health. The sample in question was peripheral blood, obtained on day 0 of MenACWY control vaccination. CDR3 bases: TGCAGTGCTGCCCAGGGCTACGAGCAGTACTTC. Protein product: CSAAQGYEQYF.